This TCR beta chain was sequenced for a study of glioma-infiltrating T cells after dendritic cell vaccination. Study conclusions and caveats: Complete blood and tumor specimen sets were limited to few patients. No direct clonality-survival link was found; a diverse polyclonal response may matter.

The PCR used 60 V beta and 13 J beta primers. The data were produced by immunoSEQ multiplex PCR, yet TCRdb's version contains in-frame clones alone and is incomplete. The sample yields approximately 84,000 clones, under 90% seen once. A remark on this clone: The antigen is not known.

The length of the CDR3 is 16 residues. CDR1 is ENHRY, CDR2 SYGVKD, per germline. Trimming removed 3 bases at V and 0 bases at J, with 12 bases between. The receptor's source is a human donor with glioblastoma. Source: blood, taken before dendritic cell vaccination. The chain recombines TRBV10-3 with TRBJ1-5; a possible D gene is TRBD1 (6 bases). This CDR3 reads CAISDADSYSNQPQHF. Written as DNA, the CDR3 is TGTGCCATCAGTGACGCGGACAGTTATAGCAATCAGCCCCAGCATTTT.